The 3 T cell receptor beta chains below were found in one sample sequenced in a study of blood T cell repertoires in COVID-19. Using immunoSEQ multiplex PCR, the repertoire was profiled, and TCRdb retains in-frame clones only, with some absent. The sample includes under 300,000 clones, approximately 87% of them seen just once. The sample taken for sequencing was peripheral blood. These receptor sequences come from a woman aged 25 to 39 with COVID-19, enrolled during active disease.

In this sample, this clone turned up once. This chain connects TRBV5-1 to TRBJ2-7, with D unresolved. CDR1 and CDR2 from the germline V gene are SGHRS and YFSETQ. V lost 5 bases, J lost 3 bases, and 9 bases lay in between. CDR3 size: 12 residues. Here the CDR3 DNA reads TGCGCCAGCAGAGGCGGTAACTACGAGCAGTACTTC. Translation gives CASRGGNYEQYF.

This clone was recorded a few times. CDR3 bases: TGTGCCTGGAGTACAGCAGCTCTCGGCGAGCAGTACTTC. Encoded protein: CAWSTAALGEQYF. The chain has TRBV30 and TRBJ2-7; D is unresolved. V was pared by 2 bases and J by 6 bases, with 14 bases between. From germline, CDR1 is GTSNPN and CDR2 SVGIG (reference sequence). The CDR3 consists of 13 residues.

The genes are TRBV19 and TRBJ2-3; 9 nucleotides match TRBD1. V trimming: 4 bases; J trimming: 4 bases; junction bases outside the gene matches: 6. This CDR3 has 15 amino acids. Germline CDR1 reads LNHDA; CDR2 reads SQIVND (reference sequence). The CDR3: CASSTGTGYPDTQYF. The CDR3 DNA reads TGTGCCAGTAGTACCGGGACAGGGTATCCAGATACGCAGTATTTT.